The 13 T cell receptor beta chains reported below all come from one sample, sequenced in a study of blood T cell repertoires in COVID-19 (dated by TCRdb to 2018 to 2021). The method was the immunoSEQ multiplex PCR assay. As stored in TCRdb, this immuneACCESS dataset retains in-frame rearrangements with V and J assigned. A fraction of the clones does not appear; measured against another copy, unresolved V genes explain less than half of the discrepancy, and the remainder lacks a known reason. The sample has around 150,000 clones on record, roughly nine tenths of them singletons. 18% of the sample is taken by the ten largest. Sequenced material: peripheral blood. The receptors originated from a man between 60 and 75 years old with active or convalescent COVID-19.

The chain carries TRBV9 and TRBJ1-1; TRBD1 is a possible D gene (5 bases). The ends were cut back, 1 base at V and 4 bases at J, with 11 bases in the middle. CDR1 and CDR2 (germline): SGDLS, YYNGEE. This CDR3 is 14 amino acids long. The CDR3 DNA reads TGTGCCAGCAGCGTAAGTGGGGGGATCACTGAAGCTTTCTTT. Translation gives CASSVSGGITEAFF.

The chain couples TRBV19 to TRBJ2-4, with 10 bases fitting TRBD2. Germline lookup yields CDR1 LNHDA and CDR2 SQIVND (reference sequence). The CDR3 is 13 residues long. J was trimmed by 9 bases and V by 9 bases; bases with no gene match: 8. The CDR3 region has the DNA TGTGCCAGCCACCTAGCGGGAGCGCTCATTCAGTACTTC. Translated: CASHLAGALIQYF.

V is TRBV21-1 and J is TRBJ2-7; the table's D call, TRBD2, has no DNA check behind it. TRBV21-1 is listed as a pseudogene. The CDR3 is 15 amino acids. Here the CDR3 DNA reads TGTGCCAGCAGCAAAGGGAGCGGGGGGCCAGATGAGCAGTACTTC. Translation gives CASSKGSGGPDEQYF.

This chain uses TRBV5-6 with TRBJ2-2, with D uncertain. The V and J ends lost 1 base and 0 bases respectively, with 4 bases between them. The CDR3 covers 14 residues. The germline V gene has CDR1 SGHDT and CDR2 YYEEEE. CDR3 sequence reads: CASSLRSNTGELFF. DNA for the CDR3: TGTGCCAGCAGCTTGCGTTCGAACACCGGGGAGCTGTTTTTT.

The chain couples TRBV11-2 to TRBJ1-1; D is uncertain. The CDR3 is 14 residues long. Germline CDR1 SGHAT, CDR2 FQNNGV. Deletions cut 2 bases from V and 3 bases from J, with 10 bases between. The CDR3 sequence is CASSLTGLHTEAFF. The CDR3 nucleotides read TGTGCCAGCAGCTTAACGGGGTTGCACACTGAAGCTTTCTTT.

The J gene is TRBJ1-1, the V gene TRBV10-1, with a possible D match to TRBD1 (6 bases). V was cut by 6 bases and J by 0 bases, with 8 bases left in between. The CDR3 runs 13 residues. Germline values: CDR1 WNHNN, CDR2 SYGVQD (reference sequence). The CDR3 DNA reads TGCGCCAGCAGCAGGGACATGAACACTGAAGCTTTCTTT. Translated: CASSRDMNTEAFF.

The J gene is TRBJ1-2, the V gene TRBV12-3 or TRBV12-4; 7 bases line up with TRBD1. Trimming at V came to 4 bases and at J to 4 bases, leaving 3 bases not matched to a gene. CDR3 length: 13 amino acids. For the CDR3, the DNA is TGTGCCAGCAGTTGGGACAGCTCCTATGGCTACACCTTC. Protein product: CASSWDSSYGYTF.

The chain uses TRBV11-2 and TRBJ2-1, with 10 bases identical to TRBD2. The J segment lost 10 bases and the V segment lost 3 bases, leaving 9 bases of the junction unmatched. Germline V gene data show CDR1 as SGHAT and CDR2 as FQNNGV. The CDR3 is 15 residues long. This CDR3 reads CASSFGTSENGEQFF. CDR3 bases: TGTGCCAGCAGCTTCGGGACTAGCGAGAATGGGGAGCAGTTCTTC.

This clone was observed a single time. The chain's CDR3 is CSAQDPPGYTF. CDR3 nucleotides: TGCAGTGCGCAGGATCCGCCCGGCTACACCTTC. The chain uses TRBV20-1 and TRBJ1-2; D not resolved. Trimming cost V 6 bases and J 8 bases, with 13 bases left between them. Germline CDR1 and CDR2: DFQATT and SNEGSKA (reference sequence). This CDR3 contains 11 residues.

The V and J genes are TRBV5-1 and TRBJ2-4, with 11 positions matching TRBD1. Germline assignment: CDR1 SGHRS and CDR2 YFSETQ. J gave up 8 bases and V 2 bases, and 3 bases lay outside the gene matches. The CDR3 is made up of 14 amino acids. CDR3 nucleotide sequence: TGCGCCAGCAGCTTAATGGGACAGGGGGACATTCAGTACTTC. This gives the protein CASSLMGQGDIQYF.

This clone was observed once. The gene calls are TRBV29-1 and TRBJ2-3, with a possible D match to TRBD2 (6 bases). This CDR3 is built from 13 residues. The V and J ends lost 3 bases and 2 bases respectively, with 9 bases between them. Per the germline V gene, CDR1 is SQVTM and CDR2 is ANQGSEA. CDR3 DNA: TGCAGCGTTGAGCGGGGACCCACAGATACGCAGTATTTT. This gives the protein CSVERGPTDTQYF.

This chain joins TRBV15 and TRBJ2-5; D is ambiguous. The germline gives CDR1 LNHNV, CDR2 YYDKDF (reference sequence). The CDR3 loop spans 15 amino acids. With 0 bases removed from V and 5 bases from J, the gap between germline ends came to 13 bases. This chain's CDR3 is CATSRDYRDVETQYF. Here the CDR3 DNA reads TGTGCCACCAGCAGAGATTACAGAGACGTGGAGACCCAGTACTTC.

CDR3 region: CASSIGQGEGYTF. The CDR3 bases are TGTGCCAGTAGTATTGGACAGGGGGAAGGCTACACCTTC. The rearrangement joins TRBV19 to TRBJ1-2; 10 bases are shared with TRBD1. After removal of 3 bases from V and 8 bases from J, the junction contained 3 bases not matched to a gene. Germline-derived CDR1 and CDR2 are LNHDA and SQIVND (reference sequence). The CDR3 totals 13 residues.